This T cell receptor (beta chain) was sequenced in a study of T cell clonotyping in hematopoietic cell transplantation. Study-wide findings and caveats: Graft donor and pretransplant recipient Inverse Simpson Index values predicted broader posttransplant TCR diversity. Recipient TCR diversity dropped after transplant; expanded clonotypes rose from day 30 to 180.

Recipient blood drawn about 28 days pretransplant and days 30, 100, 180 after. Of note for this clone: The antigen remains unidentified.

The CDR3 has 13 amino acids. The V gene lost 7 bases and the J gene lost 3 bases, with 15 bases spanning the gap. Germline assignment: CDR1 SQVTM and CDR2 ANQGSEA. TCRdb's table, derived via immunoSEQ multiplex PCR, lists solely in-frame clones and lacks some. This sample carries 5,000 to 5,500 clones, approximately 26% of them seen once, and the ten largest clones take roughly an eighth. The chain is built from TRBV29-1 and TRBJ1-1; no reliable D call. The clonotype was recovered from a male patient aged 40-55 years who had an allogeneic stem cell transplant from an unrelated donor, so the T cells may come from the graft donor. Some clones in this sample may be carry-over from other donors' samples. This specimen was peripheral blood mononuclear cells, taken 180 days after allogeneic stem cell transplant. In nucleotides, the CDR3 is TGCAGCGCCCCGGAGGGATTGGACACTGAAGCTTTCTTT. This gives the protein CSAPEGLDTEAFF.